The 21 T cell receptor beta chains in this list originate from one sample, sequenced in a study of T-cell memory formation after mild COVID-19. TCRdb ran MiXCR on the 5' RACE reads and lists one entry per CDR3 protein. This sample has some 250,000 distinct CDR3 sequences, with approximately 9% found just once. What was sequenced was PBMCs or a T cell subset sorted from them (not recorded which). These TCRs come from a man between 18 and 29 years old who had mild COVID-19 (a few samples of this study predate the infection). Cell type and time point are not known.

The sample holds a few counts of this clonotype. This rearrangement joins TRBV11-3 to TRBJ1-1, with D unresolved. Germline V gene lookup returns CDR1 SGHNT and CDR2 YENEEA. Trimming shortened V by 5 bases and J by 3 bases, and 13 bases separated the two germline ends. The CDR3 has 14 amino acids. In DNA, the CDR3 is TGTGCCAGCAGCGCGCATGGGGTTGACACTGAAGCTTTCTTT. This gives the protein CASSAHGVDTEAFF.

The chain joins TRBV28 to TRBJ2-2; 9 nucleotides line up with TRBD1. The germline CDR1 and CDR2 sequences are MDHEN and SYDVKM. Unmatched junction bases numbered 5, after V lost 3 bases and J lost 3 bases. This CDR3 has 16 residues. CDR3 coding DNA: TGTGCCAGCAGTTTCGGGACAGGGTACGACACCGGGGAGCTGTTTTTT. This sequence encodes CASSFGTGYDTGELFF.

The chain links TRBV29-1 to TRBJ2-2; D gene uncertain. This CDR3 has 14 residues. Trimming pared 7 bases from V and 4 bases from J, leaving 16 bases between. Germline V gives CDR1 SQVTM, CDR2 ANQGSEA. CDR3 sequence: CSAALSWGTGELFF. In DNA, the CDR3 is TGCAGCGCCGCTCTCAGCTGGGGCACCGGGGAGCTGTTTTTT.

This rearrangement joins TRBV7-3 to TRBJ1-6; D remains ambiguous. V was shortened by 5 bases and J by 0 bases, with 8 bases between the two germline ends. Germline lookup yields CDR1 SGHTA and CDR2 FQGTGA. The CDR3 spans 15 residues. The CDR3 sequence: CASSPGSSYNSPLHF. The DNA of the CDR3 is TGTGCCAGCAGCCCCGGCAGCTCCTATAATTCACCCCTCCACTTT. The whole variable domain, filled in from reference TRBV7-3 and TRBJ1-6, reads GAGVSQTPSNKVTEKGKYVELRCDPISGHTALYWYRQSLGQGPEFLIYFQGTGAADDSGLPNDRFFAVRPEGSVSTLKIQRTERGDSAVYLCASSPGSSYNSPLHFGNGTRLTVT.

The chain has TRBV5-6 and TRBJ1-1; TRBD1 agrees at 7 bases. CDR1 is SGHDT and CDR2 is YYEEEE in the germline V gene. V dropped 0 bases and J dropped 1; count of bases not matched to a gene: 3. CDR3 length equals 15 residues. CDR3 amino acids: CASSLGRQGNTEAFF. The CDR3 DNA reads as TGTGCCAGCAGCTTGGGCCGACAGGGGAACACTGAAGCTTTCTTT.

The chain combines TRBV6-6 with TRBJ1-6; D is unresolved. Looked up from germline, CDR1 is MNHNY and CDR2 is SVGAGI (reference sequence). V dropped 5 bases and J dropped 10 bases, with 18 bases sitting between them. The CDR3 spans 15 residues. For the CDR3, the DNA is TGTGCCAGCAGTCAATTTGGTGGCGGAGAGTCACCCCTCCACTTT. Its protein is CASSQFGGGESPLHF.

This clonotype was seen only a few times. The V and J genes are TRBV5-6 and TRBJ1-2; D is unresolved. Trimming pared 4 bases from V and 4 bases from J, leaving 17 bases between. The CDR3 extends over 15 amino acids. Germline V gives CDR1 SGHDT, CDR2 YYEEEE. Here the CDR3 DNA reads TGTGCCAGCAGCCCTGGTATAGGACTATTCTATGGCTACACCTTC. It specifies CASSPGIGLFYGYTF.

For the CDR3, the DNA is TGTGCCAGCTCGGGGGCGTCTGCAACTAATGAAAAACTGTTTTTT. This translates into CASSGASATNEKLFF. The rearrangement links TRBV7-9 to TRBJ1-4, with D possibly TRBD1 on 6 matching bases. Germline V CDR1 and CDR2: SEHNR, FQNEAQ (reference sequence). The CDR3 has 15 amino acids. V dropped 8 bases and J dropped 0 bases, with 13 bases sitting between them. The whole variable domain, filled in from reference TRBV7-9 and TRBJ1-4, reads DTGVSQNPRHKITKRGQNVTFRCDPISEHNRLYWYRQTLGQGPEFLTYFQNEAQLEKSRLLSDRFSAERPKGSFSTLEIQRTEQGDSAMYLCASSGASATNEKLFFGSGTQLSVL.

The chain joins TRBV12-3 or TRBV12-4 to TRBJ2-3; D unclear. The CDR3 runs to 15 residues. The V gene lost 1 base and the J gene lost 2 bases, with 10 bases spanning the gap. This CDR3 is CASSLGLPLTDTQYF. The CDR3 nucleotides are TGTGCCAGCAGTTTAGGGCTTCCACTCACAGATACGCAGTATTTT.

Ten or more counts support this clonotype. The rearrangement links TRBV30 to TRBJ2-1; D remains unclear. CDR3 size: 12 residues. Germline values: CDR1 GTSNPN, CDR2 SVGIG (reference sequence). Trimming stripped 0 bases from V and 5 bases from J, with 5 bases between. The CDR3: CAWSVTDNEQFF. Written as DNA, the CDR3 is TGTGCCTGGAGTGTCACAGACAATGAGCAGTTCTTC.

This clonotype was found many times. The chain uses TRBV7-9 and TRBJ2-1, with D possibly TRBD1 on 6 matching bases. The CDR3 spans 12 residues. CDR1 and CDR2 (germline): SEHNR, FQNEAQ (reference sequence). The V end was cut by 3 bases, the J end by 9 bases, with 9 bases between. CDR3 loop: CASSLGAAEQFF. The CDR3, as DNA: TGTGCCAGCAGCTTGGGGGCAGCTGAGCAGTTCTTC.

The chain carries TRBV11-3 and TRBJ1-1; D may be TRBD1 (5 bases). The V end lost 5 bases, the J end lost 1 base, and 11 bases lay between the germline ends. Germline CDR1 reads SGHNT; CDR2 reads YENEEA. The CDR3 contains 14 residues. CDR3 DNA: TGTGCCAGCAGCAAGGGACCGAGGAACACTGAAGCTTTCTTT. This encodes CASSKGPRNTEAFF.

This clonotype was picked up a small number of times. The CDR3 DNA is TGTGCCAGCACCAACATCAATAGCAATCAGCCCCAGCATTTT. Protein sequence: CASTNINSNQPQHF. This chain joins TRBV12-3 or TRBV12-4 and TRBJ1-5; D remains ambiguous. CDR3 size: 14 residues. Trimming cost V 7 bases and J 0 bases, with 10 bases left between them.

V usage is TRBV6-5 and J usage is TRBJ1-2; the D is unclear. Germline-derived CDR1 and CDR2 are MNHEY and SVGAGI. The CDR3 is 12 amino acids. V gave up 3 bases and J gave up 5 bases, with 7 bases separating them. In DNA form, the CDR3 reads TGTGCCAGCAGTTATGGCGGATATGGCTACACCTTC. Its translation: CASSYGGYGYTF.

This clonotype showed up many times. V gene TRBV7-3 combines with J gene TRBJ2-3; TRBD2 matches at 9 bases. Germline trimming cut 2 bases from V and 6 bases from J; bases unmatched to any gene: 15. The germline V gene has CDR1 SGHTA and CDR2 FQGTGA. This CDR3 contains 18 residues. This chain's CDR3 is CASSLSAPGTSPADTQYF. CDR3 DNA sequence: TGTGCCAGCAGCTTATCAGCGCCCGGGACTAGCCCCGCGGATACGCAGTATTTT.

On this clonotype: The junction shows a germline mismatch at one end, possibly a read error. The chain couples TRBV20-1 to TRBJ2-7, with D perhaps being TRBD1 or TRBD2 (5 bases each). This CDR3 has 14 amino acids. Germline V CDR1 and CDR2: DFQATT, SNEGSKA (reference sequence). CDR3 bases: TGCAGTGCCAGAGGGGAGAGTTTTCCCTACGAGCAGTACTTC. It is translated as CSARGESFPYEQYF.

V is TRBV5-4 and J is TRBJ2-7, with 8 bases fitting TRBD2. This CDR3 spans 13 amino acids. Looked up from germline, CDR1 is SGHNT and CDR2 is YYREEE (reference sequence). CDR3 region: CASRRTSSHEQYV. The CDR3 DNA reads TGTGCCAGCAGACGGACTAGCTCCCACGAGCAGTACGTC.

This chain links TRBV29-1 with TRBJ2-1; tentative D call: TRBD1 (6 bases). V was clipped by 5 bases and J by 0 bases, with 14 bases between them. Germline values: CDR1 SQVTM, CDR2 ANQGSEA. The CDR3 extends over 15 amino acids. The CDR3 reads CSVQGGTSSYNEQFF. The DNA for the CDR3 is TGCAGCGTTCAAGGGGGTACCAGCTCCTACAATGAGCAGTTCTTC.

This clonotype occurred a few times. This chain joins TRBV4-1 and TRBJ1-1; D gene uncertain. The CDR3 is made up of 13 amino acids. Germline V gene sequence: CDR1 MGHRA, CDR2 YSYEKL. Trimming cost V 3 bases and J 5 bases, with 10 bases left between them. The CDR3 region has the DNA TGCGCCAGCAGCCAGGAAGGGAGGACTGAAGCTTTCTTT. Protein: CASSQEGRTEAFF.

This clonotype turned up a few times. The CDR3 here is CASSPRNFASQETQYF. CDR3 nucleotide sequence: TGCGCCAGCAGCCCTCGCAATTTCGCCTCTCAAGAGACCCAGTACTTC. V is TRBV5-1 and J is TRBJ2-5; the D is unclear. The CDR3 extends over 16 amino acids. The germline V and J ends were trimmed by 4 bases and 2 bases, with 18 bases remaining between them. From germline, CDR1 is SGHRS and CDR2 YFSETQ.

The genes are TRBV20-1 and TRBJ2-3, with 9 positions matching TRBD2. From germline, CDR1 is DFQATT and CDR2 SNEGSKA (reference sequence). This CDR3 is 14 amino acids long. The V gene end was trimmed by 0 bases and the J gene end by 9 bases; junction bases not matched to a gene: 7. CDR3 protein: CSARDLAGGHTQYF. For the CDR3, the DNA is TGCAGTGCTAGAGATCTCGCGGGGGGGCACACGCAGTATTTT.